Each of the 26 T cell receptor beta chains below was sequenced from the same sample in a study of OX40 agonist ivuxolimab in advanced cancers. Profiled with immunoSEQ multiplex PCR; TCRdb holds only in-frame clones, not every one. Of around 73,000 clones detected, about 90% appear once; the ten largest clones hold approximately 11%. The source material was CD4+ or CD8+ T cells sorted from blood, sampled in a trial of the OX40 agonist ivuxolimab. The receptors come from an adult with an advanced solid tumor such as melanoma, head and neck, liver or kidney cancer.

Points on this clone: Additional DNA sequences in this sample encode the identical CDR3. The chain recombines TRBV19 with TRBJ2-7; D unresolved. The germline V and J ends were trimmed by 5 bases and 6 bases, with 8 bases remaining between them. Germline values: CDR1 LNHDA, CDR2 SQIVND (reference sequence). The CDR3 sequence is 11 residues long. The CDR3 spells CASSPGIEQYF. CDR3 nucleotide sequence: TGTGCCAGTAGTCCGGGCATCGAGCAGTACTTC.

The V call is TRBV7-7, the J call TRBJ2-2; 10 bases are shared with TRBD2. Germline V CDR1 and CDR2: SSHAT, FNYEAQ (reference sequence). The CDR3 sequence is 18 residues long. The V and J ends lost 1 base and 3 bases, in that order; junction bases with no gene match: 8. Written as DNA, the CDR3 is TGTGCCAGCAGCTTAGGTGGGGGACTAGCGATCCACACCGGGGAGCTGTTTTTT. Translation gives CASSLGGGLAIHTGELFF.

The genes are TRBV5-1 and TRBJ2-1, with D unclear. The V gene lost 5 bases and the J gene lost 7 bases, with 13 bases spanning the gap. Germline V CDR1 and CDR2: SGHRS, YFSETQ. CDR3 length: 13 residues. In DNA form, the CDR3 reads TGCGCCAGCAGTTCGAAGGTCCCGAATGAGCAGTTCTTC. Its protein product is CASSSKVPNEQFF.

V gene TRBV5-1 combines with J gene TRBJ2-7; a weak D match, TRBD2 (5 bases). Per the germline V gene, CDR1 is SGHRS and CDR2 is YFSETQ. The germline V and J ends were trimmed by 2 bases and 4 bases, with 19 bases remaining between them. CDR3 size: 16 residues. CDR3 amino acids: CASSLARAAVGYEQYF. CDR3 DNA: TGCGCCAGCAGCTTAGCTCGAGCGGCGGTGGGATACGAGCAGTACTTC. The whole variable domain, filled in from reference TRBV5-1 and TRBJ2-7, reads KAGVTQTPRYLIKTRGQQVTLSCSPISGHRSVSWYQQTPGQGLQFLFEYFSETQRNKGNFPGRFSGRQFSNSRSEMNVSTLELGDSALYLCASSLARAAVGYEQYFGPGTRLTVT.

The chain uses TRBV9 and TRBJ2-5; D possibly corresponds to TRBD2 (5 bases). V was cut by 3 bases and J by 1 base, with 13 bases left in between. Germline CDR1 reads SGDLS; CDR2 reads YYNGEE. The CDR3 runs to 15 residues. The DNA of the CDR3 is TGTGCCAGCAGCGCCACCGGGATCTCCCAAGAGACCCAGTACTTC. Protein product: CASSATGISQETQYF.

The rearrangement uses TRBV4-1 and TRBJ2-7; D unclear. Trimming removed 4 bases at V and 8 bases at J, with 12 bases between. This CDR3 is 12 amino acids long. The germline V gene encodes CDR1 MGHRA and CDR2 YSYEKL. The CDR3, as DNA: TGCGCCAGCAGCCCGGACGGTGTTAAGCAGTACTTC. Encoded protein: CASSPDGVKQYF.

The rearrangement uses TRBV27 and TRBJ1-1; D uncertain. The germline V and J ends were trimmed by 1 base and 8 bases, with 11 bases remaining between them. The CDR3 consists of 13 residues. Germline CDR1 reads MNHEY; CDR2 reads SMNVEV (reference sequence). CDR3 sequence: CASSLYRGREAFF. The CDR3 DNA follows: TGTGCCAGCAGTTTATACCGCGGGAGGGAAGCTTTCTTT.

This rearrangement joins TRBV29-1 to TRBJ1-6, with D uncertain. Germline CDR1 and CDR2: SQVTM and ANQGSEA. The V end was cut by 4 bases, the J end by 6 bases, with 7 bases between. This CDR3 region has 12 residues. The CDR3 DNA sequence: TGCAGCGTTGCTCGTAGTAATTCACCCCTCCACTTT. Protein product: CSVARSNSPLHF. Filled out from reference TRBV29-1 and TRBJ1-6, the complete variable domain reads SAVISQKPSRDICQRGTSLTIQCQVDSQVTMMFWYRQQPGQSLTLIATANQGSEATYESGFVIDKFPISRPNLTFSTLTVSNMSPEDSSIYLCSVARSNSPLHFGNGTRLTVT.

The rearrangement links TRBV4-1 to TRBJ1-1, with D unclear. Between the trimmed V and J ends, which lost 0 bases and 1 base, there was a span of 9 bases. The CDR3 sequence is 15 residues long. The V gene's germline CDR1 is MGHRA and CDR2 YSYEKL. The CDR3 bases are TGCGCCAGCAGCCAAGATAGCAAGGCGAACACTGAAGCTTTCTTT. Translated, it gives CASSQDSKANTEAFF.

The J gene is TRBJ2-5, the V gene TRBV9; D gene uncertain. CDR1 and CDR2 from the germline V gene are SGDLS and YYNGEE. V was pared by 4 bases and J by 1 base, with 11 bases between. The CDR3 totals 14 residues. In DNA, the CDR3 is TGTGCCAGCAGCCTACCCGGGTCCCAAGAGACCCAGTACTTC. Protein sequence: CASSLPGSQETQYF.

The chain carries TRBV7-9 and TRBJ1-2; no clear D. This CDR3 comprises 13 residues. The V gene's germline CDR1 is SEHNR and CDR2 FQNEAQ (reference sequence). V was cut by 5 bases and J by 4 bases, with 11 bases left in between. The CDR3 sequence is CASSLQETYGYTF. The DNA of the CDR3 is TGTGCCAGCAGCCTTCAGGAGACCTATGGCTACACCTTC.

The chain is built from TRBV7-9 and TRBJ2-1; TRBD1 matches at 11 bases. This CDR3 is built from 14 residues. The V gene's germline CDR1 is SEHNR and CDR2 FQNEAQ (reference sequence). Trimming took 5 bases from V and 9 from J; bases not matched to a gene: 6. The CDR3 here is CASSLDRGPAEQFF. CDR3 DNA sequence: TGTGCCAGCAGCCTGGACAGGGGGCCGGCTGAGCAGTTCTTC.

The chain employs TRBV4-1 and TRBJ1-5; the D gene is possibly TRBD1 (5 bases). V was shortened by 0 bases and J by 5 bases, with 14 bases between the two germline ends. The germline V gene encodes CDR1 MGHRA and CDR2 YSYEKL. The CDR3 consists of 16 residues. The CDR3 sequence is CASSQDGSGGDQPQHF. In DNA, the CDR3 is TGCGCCAGCAGCCAAGATGGTTCCGGGGGTGATCAGCCCCAGCATTTT.

CDR3 sequence (DNA): TGTGCCAGCAGCTTACCGGGGGGAGGCACAGATACGCAGTATTTT. It translates to CASSLPGGGTDTQYF. The chain couples TRBV7-8 to TRBJ2-3; 7 positions match TRBD2. V lost 2 bases to trimming and J lost 1 base; unmatched junction nucleotides: 3. Germline lookup yields CDR1 SGHVS and CDR2 FQNEAQ. The CDR3 spans 15 residues.

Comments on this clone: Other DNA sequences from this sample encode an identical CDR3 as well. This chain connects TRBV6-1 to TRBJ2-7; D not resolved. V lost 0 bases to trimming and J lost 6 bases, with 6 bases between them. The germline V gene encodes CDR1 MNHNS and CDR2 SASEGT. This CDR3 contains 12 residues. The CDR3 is CASSEAVSEQYF. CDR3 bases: TGTGCCAGCAGTGAAGCGGTCAGCGAGCAGTACTTC.

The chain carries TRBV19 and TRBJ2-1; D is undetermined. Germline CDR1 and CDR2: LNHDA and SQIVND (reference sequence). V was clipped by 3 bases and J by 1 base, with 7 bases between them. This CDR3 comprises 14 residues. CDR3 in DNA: TGTGCCAGTAGTATTGGCGAGTCCTACAATGAGCAGTTCTTC. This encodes CASSIGESYNEQFF.

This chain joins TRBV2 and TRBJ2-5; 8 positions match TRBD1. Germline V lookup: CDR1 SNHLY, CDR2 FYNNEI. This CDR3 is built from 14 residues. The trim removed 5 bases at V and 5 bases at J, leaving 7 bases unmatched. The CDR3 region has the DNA TGTGCCAGCAGTCGAGGACAGGGATTGGAGACCCAGTACTTC. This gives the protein CASSRGQGLETQYF.

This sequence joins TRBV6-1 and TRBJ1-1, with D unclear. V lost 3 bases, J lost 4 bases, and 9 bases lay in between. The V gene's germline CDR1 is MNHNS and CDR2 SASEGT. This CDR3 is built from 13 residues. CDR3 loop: CASSDLGFTEAFF. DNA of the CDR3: TGTGCCAGCAGTGACCTGGGCTTCACTGAAGCTTTCTTT.

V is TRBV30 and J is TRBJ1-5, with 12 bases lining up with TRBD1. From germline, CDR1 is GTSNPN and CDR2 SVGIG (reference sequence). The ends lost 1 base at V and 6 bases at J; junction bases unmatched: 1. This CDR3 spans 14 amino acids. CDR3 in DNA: TGTGCCTGGAGTGGGGACAGGGGGCTTCAGCCCCAGCATTTT. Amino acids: CAWSGDRGLQPQHF.

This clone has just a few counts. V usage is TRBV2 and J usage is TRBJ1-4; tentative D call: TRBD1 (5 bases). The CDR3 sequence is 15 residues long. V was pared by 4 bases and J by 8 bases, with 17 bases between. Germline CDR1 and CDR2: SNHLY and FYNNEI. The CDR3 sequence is CASSALLGPREKLFF. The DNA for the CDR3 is TGTGCCAGCAGTGCCTTGCTGGGGCCGAGGGAAAAACTGTTTTTT.

The CDR3 DNA sequence: TGCGCCAGCAGCCAAGTGAGCAACCCCTACGAGCAGTACTTC. Translating gives CASSQVSNPYEQYF. The gene calls are TRBV4-1 and TRBJ2-7, with D unresolved. Germline values: CDR1 MGHRA, CDR2 YSYEKL. The ends were cut back, 1 base at V and 2 bases at J, with 9 bases in the middle. This CDR3 is 14 amino acids long.

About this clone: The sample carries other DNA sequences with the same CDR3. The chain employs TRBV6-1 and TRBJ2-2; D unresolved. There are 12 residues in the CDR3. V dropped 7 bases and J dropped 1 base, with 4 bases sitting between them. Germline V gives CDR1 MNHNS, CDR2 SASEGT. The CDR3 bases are TGTGCCAGCATGAGGAACACCGGGGAGCTGTTTTTT. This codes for CASMRNTGELFF.

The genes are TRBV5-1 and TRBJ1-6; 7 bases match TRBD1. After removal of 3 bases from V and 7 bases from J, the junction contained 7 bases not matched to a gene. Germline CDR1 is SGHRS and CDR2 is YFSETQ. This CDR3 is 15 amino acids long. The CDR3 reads CASSWGQGGNSPLHF. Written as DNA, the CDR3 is TGCGCCAGCAGCTGGGGGCAGGGGGGGAATTCACCCCTCCACTTT.

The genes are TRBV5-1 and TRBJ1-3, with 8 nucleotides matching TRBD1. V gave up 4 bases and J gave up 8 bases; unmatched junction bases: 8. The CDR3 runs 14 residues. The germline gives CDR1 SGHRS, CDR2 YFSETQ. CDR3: CASSVGQGIDTIYF. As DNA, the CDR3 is TGCGCCAGCAGCGTCGGACAGGGAATAGACACCATATATTTT.

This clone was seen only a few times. CDR3 amino acids: CASSPAWGYLEAFF. DNA of the CDR3: TGTGCCAGCAGTCCGGCGTGGGGGTACCTTGAAGCTTTCTTT. The chain is built from TRBV28 and TRBJ1-1; TRBD1 is a possible D gene (5 bases). There are 14 residues in the CDR3. CDR1 is MDHEN, CDR2 SYDVKM, per germline. V was cut by 5 bases and J by 7 bases, with 17 bases left in between.

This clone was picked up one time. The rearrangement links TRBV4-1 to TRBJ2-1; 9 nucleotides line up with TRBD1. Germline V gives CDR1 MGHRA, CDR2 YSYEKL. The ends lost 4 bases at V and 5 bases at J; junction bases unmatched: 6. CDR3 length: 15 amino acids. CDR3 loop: CASSPGQGRDNEQFF. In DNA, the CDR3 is TGCGCCAGCAGCCCGGGACAGGGAAGGGACAATGAGCAGTTCTTC.